This record covers a single T cell receptor beta chain. Alongside a J-beta primer mix, a sample-barcoded 5' primer served in a second PCR lasting roughly 6 to 12 cycles. TCRdb analysed the 5' RACE reads with MiXCR anew, one entry per CDR3 protein. This sample has about 1 million distinct CDR3 sequences; around 25% occur once, and the top ten carry around 0.75%. These data come from a study of blood T cells in healthy people across ages. V was pared by 0 bases and J by 0 bases, with 18 bases between. CDR1 and CDR2 (germline): SGDLS, YYNGEE. The CDR3 is 18 residues long. The sample also formed part of further work on T cells of mothers and their children.

The clonotype was recovered from a girl aged 2-10 years in good health. The material sequenced was blood. This chain uses TRBV9 with TRBJ1-1, with a tentative D call TRBD1 (5 bases). CDR3 DNA: TGTGCCAGCAGCGTAGTCCCCCGGGACGGCCTTATGAACACTGAAGCTTTCTTT. Translated, it gives CASSVVPRDGLMNTEAFF. The full variable domain, rest sourced from reference TRBV9 and TRBJ1-1, is DSGVTQTPKHLITATGQRVTLRCSPRSGDLSVYWYQQSLDQGLQFLIQYYNGEERAKGNILERFSAQQFPDLHSELNLSSLELGDSALYFCASSVVPRDGLMNTEAFFGQGTRLTVV.